This passage covers 21 T cell receptor beta chains from one sample sequenced in a study of blood T cell repertoires in COVID-19 (dated by TCRdb to 2018 to 2021). Library preparation used the immunoSEQ multiplex PCR assay. In TCRdb, the immuneACCESS table is reduced to in-frame sequences with V and J assigned. These tables do not hold every clone; where another copy was compared, an unresolved V gene accounts for under half, and the others remain unexplained. Present in this sample are about 14,000 clones, more than 70% of which were seen just once. In total, the top ten clones hold over 2.5% of the sample. The sample consisted of peripheral blood. Receptor source: a human donor in a cohort sampled during active COVID-19.

The J gene is TRBJ2-5, the V gene TRBV5-1, with TRBD2 identical over 7 bases. The V gene's germline CDR1 is SGHRS and CDR2 YFSETQ. This CDR3 has 13 amino acids. Trimming removed 4 bases from V and 2 bases from J; junction bases left unmatched: 2. The CDR3 sequence: CASSRSGQETQYF. The DNA for the CDR3 is TGCGCCAGCAGCCGTAGCGGGCAAGAGACCCAGTACTTC.

The chain uses TRBV5-1 and TRBJ1-1; 7 bases match TRBD1. CDR3 size: 17 residues. Trimming cost V 3 bases and J 0 bases; bases outside gene matches: 11. Germline CDR1 and CDR2: SGHRS and YFSETQ. The CDR3 sequence is CASSSDHHRGLNTEAFF. In DNA form, the CDR3 reads TGCGCCAGCAGCTCGGACCATCACAGGGGTTTGAACACTGAAGCTTTCTTT. Supplemented by reference TRBV5-1 and TRBJ1-1, the full variable domain reads KAGVTQTPRYLIKTRGQQVTLSCSPISGHRSVSWYQQTPGQGLQFLFEYFSETQRNKGNFPGRFSGRQFSNSRSEMNVSTLELGDSALYLCASSSDHHRGLNTEAFFGQGTRLTVV.

This clone was detected only a few times. CDR3 loop: CASSLDRAGAEQYF. The CDR3, as DNA: TGTGCCAGCAGCTTAGATCGGGCAGGGGCCGAGCAGTACTTC. The V call is TRBV7-9, the J call TRBJ2-7, with a possible D match to TRBD1 (6 bases). V gave up 1 base and J gave up 6 bases, with 13 bases separating them. This CDR3 has 14 residues. Looked up from germline, CDR1 is SEHNR and CDR2 is FQNEAQ (reference sequence).

The V call is TRBV24-1, the J call TRBJ2-3, with 7 bases lining up with TRBD1. Looked up from germline, CDR1 is KGHDR and CDR2 is SFDVKD. This CDR3 contains 16 residues. After removal of 4 bases from V and 1 base from J, the junction contained 7 bases not matched to a gene. CDR3 region: CATSDHRGSGTDTQYF. Here the CDR3 DNA reads TGTGCCACCAGTGACCACAGGGGCTCCGGCACAGATACGCAGTATTTT.

This chain links TRBV11-3 with TRBJ1-4; the D gene is possibly TRBD1 (5 bases). Germline V CDR1 and CDR2: SGHNT, YENEEA. This CDR3 is built from 15 residues. Trimming pared 5 bases from V and 6 bases from J, leaving 16 bases between. In DNA form, the CDR3 reads TGTGCCAGCAGCCCCTTGACAGCGACCGATGAAAAACTGTTTTTT. Its translation is CASSPLTATDEKLFF.

The V gene is TRBV21-1, the J gene TRBJ2-2; TRBD1, the D gene given by the table, was not confirmed from the DNA. TRBV21-1 is marked as a pseudogene. This CDR3 is 19 amino acids long. DNA for the CDR3: TGTGCCAGCAGCAAGAACCGGGACAGCACATACGCGAACACCGGGGAGCTGTTTTTT. Protein: CASSKNRDSTYANTGELFF.

The CDR3 nucleotides read TGTGCCAGCAGTGACCCCCGGGCGGGGTTGACCTTC. Amino acids: CASSDPRAGLTF. This chain uses TRBV6-4 with TRBJ1-2, with no clear D. Trimming took 2 bases from V and 14 from J, leaving 15 bases between them. The V gene's germline CDR1 is MRHNA and CDR2 SNTAGT. This CDR3 is built from 12 residues.

The DNA of the CDR3 is TGTGCCAGCAGCTTTCGACTAGCGGGGAGCACAGATACGCAGTATTTT. This gives the protein CASSFRLAGSTDTQYF. The J gene is TRBJ2-3, the V gene TRBV13, with 11 bases matching TRBD2. The CDR3 length is 16 residues. The germline gives CDR1 PRHDT, CDR2 FYEKMQ (reference sequence). With 3 bases clipped from V and 0 bases from J, the junction kept 2 bases outside the gene matches.

The V and J genes are TRBV6-2 or TRBV6-3 and TRBJ2-2; D is possibly TRBD2 (6 bases). V was trimmed by 2 bases and J by 3 bases, leaving 10 bases between them. CDR3 length equals 15 residues. Germline assignment: CDR1 MNHEY and CDR2 SVGEGT. In DNA form, the CDR3 reads TGTGCCAGCAGTTACCCCGGGACTGACACCGGGGAGCTGTTTTTT. It translates to CASSYPGTDTGELFF.

This chain joins TRBV7-9 and TRBJ1-2; D is unclear. The CDR3 spans 13 residues. CDR1 and CDR2 from the germline V gene are SEHNR and FQNEAQ (reference sequence). Trimming removed 1 base from V and 6 bases from J, with 9 bases in between. CDR3 sequence reads: CASSLVQLDGYTF. DNA for the CDR3: TGTGCCAGCAGCTTAGTACAACTAGATGGCTACACCTTC.

The chain joins TRBV6-5 to TRBJ1-4; TRBD1 aligns across 7 bases. The trim removed 0 bases at V and 7 bases at J, leaving 8 bases unmatched. This CDR3 is 16 amino acids long. CDR1 is MNHEY and CDR2 is SVGAGI in the germline V gene. Here the CDR3 reads CASSYSSGRGSEKLFF. CDR3 DNA: TGTGCCAGCAGTTACTCGAGTGGCAGGGGGAGTGAAAAACTGTTTTTT.

The V gene is TRBV4-3, the J gene TRBJ1-6; 8 bases align to TRBD1. Germline-derived CDR1 and CDR2 are LGHNA and YSLEER. The CDR3 loop spans 17 amino acids. With V trimmed by 0 bases and J by 4 bases, 5 bases remained unmatched. For the CDR3, the DNA is TGCGCCAGCAGCCAAGATTCTACAGGGGGGTATAATTCACCCCTCCACTTT. Amino acids: CASSQDSTGGYNSPLHF.

The chain joins TRBV19 to TRBJ2-6, with a tentative D call TRBD2 (7 bases). The CDR3 extends over 16 amino acids. V was clipped by 7 bases and J by 0 bases, with 13 bases between them. Germline CDR1 LNHDA, CDR2 SQIVND (reference sequence). In DNA, the CDR3 is TGTGCCAGTAATTGGGGGGGCAGCTCTGGGGCCAACGTCCTGACTTTC. It encodes CASNWGGSSGANVLTF. The full variable domain, rest sourced from reference TRBV19 and TRBJ2-6, is DGGITQSPKYLFRKEGQNVTLSCEQNLNHDAMYWYRQDPGQGLRLIYYSQIVNDFQKGDIAEGYSVSREKKESFPLTVTSAQKNPTAFYLCASNWGGSSGANVLTFGAGSRLTVL.

The chain recombines TRBV4-3 with TRBJ1-5, with TRBD1 as a possible D gene (5 bases). Trimming took off 0 bases at V and 10 bases at J, with 16 bases between the two ends. The V gene's germline CDR1 is LGHNA and CDR2 YSLEER. CDR3 size: 15 residues. The DNA for the CDR3 is TGCGCCAGCAGCCAAGAATGGGGGGGGATGTATCCCCAGCATTTT. Its translation: CASSQEWGGMYPQHF.

This clone appeared a single time. V is TRBV7-9 and J is TRBJ2-3; maybe TRBD2 (5 bases). The germline gives CDR1 SEHNR, CDR2 FQNEAQ (reference sequence). This CDR3 region has 14 residues. V was shortened by 3 bases and J by 2 bases, with 9 bases between the two germline ends. CDR3 region: CASSFHDYTDTQYF. The CDR3 DNA sequence: TGTGCCAGCAGCTTTCACGACTACACAGATACGCAGTATTTT.

J is TRBJ2-2 and V is TRBV10-1, with TRBD2 identical over 8 bases. V lost 1 base and J lost 1; bases outside the gene matches: 8. The CDR3 covers 18 residues. The germline V gene encodes CDR1 WNHNN and CDR2 SYGVQD (reference sequence). CDR3 amino acids: CASSEFPAGAENTGELFF. DNA of the CDR3: TGCGCCAGCAGTGAGTTCCCAGCGGGGGCCGAGAACACCGGGGAGCTGTTTTTT.

The chain couples TRBV5-6 to TRBJ2-5; a possible D gene is TRBD2 (6 bases). The V gene's germline CDR1 is SGHDT and CDR2 YYEEEE. The CDR3 has 14 residues. V was cut by 4 bases and J by 4 bases, with 14 bases left in between. The CDR3 sequence is CASSPWRGGETQYF. The CDR3 bases are TGTGCCAGCAGCCCTTGGCGGGGCGGAGAGACCCAGTACTTC.

The rearrangement joins TRBV19 to TRBJ2-5, with D perhaps matching TRBD2 (5 bases). Germline V gives CDR1 LNHDA, CDR2 SQIVND (reference sequence). V lost 3 bases and J lost 4, with 15 bases in between. CDR3 size: 15 residues. This CDR3 reads CASSMGPGKGETQYF. CDR3 nucleotides: TGTGCCAGTAGTATGGGTCCGGGGAAAGGAGAGACCCAGTACTTC.

The genes are TRBV5-5 and TRBJ2-5, with 7 bases identical to TRBD1. J gave up 1 base and V 2 bases, and 2 bases lay outside the gene matches. Germline V gives CDR1 SGHKS, CDR2 YYEKEE (reference sequence). This CDR3 contains 14 residues. CDR3 loop: CASSFQGVQETQYF. CDR3 DNA sequence: TGTGCCAGCAGCTTCCAGGGGGTCCAAGAGACCCAGTACTTC.

The genes are TRBV25-1 and TRBJ2-5, with 8 bases that match TRBD2. This CDR3 contains 15 residues. Germline assignment: CDR1 MGHDK and CDR2 SYGVNS. The ends lost 5 bases at V and 4 bases at J; junction bases unmatched: 9. CDR3 residues: CASSPSSGRRETQYF. The CDR3 DNA reads as TGTGCCAGCAGTCCGTCAAGCGGGAGAAGAGAGACCCAGTACTTC.

The V and J genes are TRBV6-2 or TRBV6-3 and TRBJ1-6, with 7 bases identical to TRBD1. V was pared by 5 bases and J by 8 bases, with 6 bases of the junction left unmatched. Germline-derived CDR1 and CDR2 are MNHEY and SVGEGT. The CDR3 sequence is 14 residues long. The CDR3 DNA reads TGTGCCAGCAGTCCCAGGGACAGCTATTCACCCCTCCACTTT. Amino acid sequence: CASSPRDSYSPLHF.